A single count supports the clone carrying this T cell receptor beta chain. Its specificity is unknown. Per the germline V gene, CDR1 is KGHSH and CDR2 is LQKENI. The germline V and J ends were trimmed by 2 bases and 5 bases, with 16 bases remaining between them. This CDR3 contains 15 residues. The PCR had 60 Vbeta and 13 Jbeta primers. Sequencing was performed with immunoSEQ multiplex PCR; in TCRdb, only in-frame clones are kept and a portion is missing. This sample carries 150,000 to 200,000 clones, 70% to 85% of them seen once, and the ten largest clones take 1.4% to 1.5%. This sample is drawn from a study of cytomegalovirus exposure and HLA in healthy donors. The overall study: Genotyping of 398 donors showed that 70% to 90% belonged to the Caucasian-associated ancestry cluster.

Study-level points and caveats: Common viral pathogens (according to a later analysis) appeared linked to several of the most significant clusters. Despite most TCR sequences being rare, some public TCRs occurred in many donors.

The chain is built from TRBV18 and TRBJ2-7; maybe TRBD1 (6 bases). Sequencing input: PBMCs. This clonotype originated in a male donor in good health and CMV-seronegative. The CDR3, as DNA: TGTGCCAGCTCACCAGGGACATTGAGTCCAAACGAGCAGTACTTC. Its protein product is CASSPGTLSPNEQYF.